The clone carrying this T cell receptor beta chain was observed once. The antigen remains unidentified. The record originates from a study of cytomegalovirus exposure and HLA in healthy donors. General study results and limits: Investigators reported 150 to 200 TCR beta chains as tied to cytomegalovirus. The classifier reportedly diagnosed cytomegalovirus status with high sensitivity and specificity.

The CDR3 contains 17 residues. The V gene's germline CDR1 is SGHKS and CDR2 YYEKEE (reference sequence). V was trimmed by 5 bases and J by 0 bases, leaving 18 bases between them. Donors were drawn from the approximately 110-subject validation cohort, separate from the roughly 610-subject first cohort. Sequencing used immunoSEQ multiplex PCR; TCRdb keeps in-frame clones, though not all of them. The table has 150,000 or so clones, roughly nine tenths seen once. The specimen sequenced was PBMCs. The receptor was derived from a woman under 30 in good health and CMV-seropositive. The chain couples TRBV5-5 to TRBJ1-5; tentative D call: TRBD1 (6 bases). The CDR3 protein is CASSRRGGAVSNQPQHF. The CDR3 nucleotides read TGTGCCAGCAGTCGACGAGGGGGGGCCGTTAGCAATCAGCCCCAGCATTTT. Together with reference TRBV5-5 and TRBJ1-5, the CDR3 gives the full variable domain: DAGVTQSPTHLIKTRGQQVTLRCSPISGHKSVSWYQQVLGQGPQFIFQYYEKEERGRGNFPDRFSARQFPNYSSELNVNALLLGDSALYLCASSRRGGAVSNQPQHFGDGTRLSIL.